The 29 T cell receptor beta chains below were found in one sample sequenced in a study of cytomegalovirus exposure and HLA in healthy donors. The PCR used 60 Vbeta and 13 Jbeta primers. Sequencing was performed with immunoSEQ multiplex PCR; in TCRdb, only in-frame clones are kept and a portion is missing. The sample yields roughly 120,000 clones, more than 65% seen once. The sequenced material came from PBMCs. The receptors stem from a woman aged 30 to 39 in good health and CMV-seronegative.

J is TRBJ2-7 and V is TRBV6-5; 10 bases align to TRBD1. This CDR3 region has 16 residues. Trimming at V came to 2 bases and at J to 4 bases, leaving 8 bases not matched to a gene. CDR1 is MNHEY, CDR2 SVGAGI, per germline. As DNA, the CDR3 is TGTGCCAGCAGTTACCCTCGGACAGGGGGGACGTACGAGCAGTACTTC. It codes for CASSYPRTGGTYEQYF.

This clone has more than one count but fewer than ten. The germline gene is not matched at one end of the junction; a read error may be the cause. V is TRBV5-1 and J is TRBJ1-3, with 7 positions matching TRBD1. Germline values: CDR1 SGHRS, CDR2 YFSETQ. The CDR3 totals 17 residues. The CDR3 coding sequence is TGCGCCAGCAGCCTAGGGACAGTCATCTCTCCTGGGAACACCATATATTTT. Its translation: CASSLGTVISPGNTIYF.

The gene calls are TRBV4-1 and TRBJ2-7, with 8 bases lining up with TRBD2. The CDR3 contains 15 residues. Germline V lookup: CDR1 MGHRA, CDR2 YSYEKL. J gave up 7 bases and V 0 bases, and 8 bases lay outside the gene matches. This CDR3 is CASSQDEAGGREQYF. The CDR3 nucleotides read TGCGCCAGCAGCCAAGACGAGGCGGGAGGCCGGGAGCAGTACTTC.

The chain uses TRBV5-1 and TRBJ1-2; D is uncertain. This CDR3 comprises 14 residues. V dropped 4 bases and J dropped 3 bases, with 13 bases sitting between them. The germline CDR1 and CDR2 sequences are SGHRS and YFSETQ. In DNA, the CDR3 is TGCGCCAGCAGCCCGCCGGGTGGAGACTATGGCTACACCTTC. Translating it yields CASSPPGGDYGYTF. Full variable domain (remainder filled in from reference TRBV5-1 and TRBJ1-2): KAGVTQTPRYLIKTRGQQVTLSCSPISGHRSVSWYQQTPGQGLQFLFEYFSETQRNKGNFPGRFSGRQFSNSRSEMNVSTLELGDSALYLCASSPPGGDYGYTFGSGTRLTVV.

V usage is TRBV4-3 and J usage is TRBJ2-7; possibly TRBD2 for D (6 bases). The germline V and J ends were trimmed by 3 bases and 2 bases, with 11 bases remaining between them. The CDR3 is 14 amino acids. The germline V gene has CDR1 LGHNA and CDR2 YSLEER. The DNA of the CDR3 is TGCGCCAGCAGCCAGGGGGGTGAAACCTACGAGCAGTACTTC. Translation: CASSQGGETYEQYF.

This rearrangement joins TRBV6-1 to TRBJ2-7; unclear D gene. The CDR3 is 12 residues long. Trimming took 6 bases from V and 2 from J, leaving 8 bases between them. Germline CDR1 reads MNHNS; CDR2 reads SASEGT. CDR3 residues: CASRAFTYEQYF. In nucleotides, the CDR3 is TGTGCCAGCAGGGCCTTTACCTACGAGCAGTACTTC.

This clone was observed a few times. The chain links TRBV6-1 to TRBJ2-1; TRBD1 matches 11 bases. The ends lost 7 bases at V and 10 bases at J; junction bases unmatched: 6. Germline V gene sequence: CDR1 MNHNS, CDR2 SASEGT. This CDR3 has 13 residues. The CDR3 DNA sequence: TGTGCCAGCAAGGACAGGGGGCTAGGGGAGCAGTTCTTC. Residues: CASKDRGLGEQFF.

The V call is TRBV7-2, the J call TRBJ2-1, with 9 bases identical to TRBD1. Trimming took 2 bases from V and 13 from J; bases not matched to a gene: 6. The CDR3 totals 13 residues. CDR1 SGHTA and CDR2 FQGNSA come from the germline V gene. The CDR3 protein is CASSLQGQGIQFF. The CDR3 bases are TGTGCCAGCAGCTTACAGGGACAGGGAATTCAGTTCTTC. Drawing the rest from reference TRBV7-2 and TRBJ2-1, the complete variable domain is GAGVSQSPSNKVTEKGKDVELRCDPISGHTALYWYRQSLGQGLEFLIYFQGNSAPDKSGLPSDRFSAERTGGSVSTLTIQRTQQEDSAVYLCASSLQGQGIQFFGPGTRLTVL.

This rearrangement joins TRBV5-1 to TRBJ1-6; 8 bases fit TRBD1. CDR3 length: 16 residues. CDR1 and CDR2 from the germline V gene are SGHRS and YFSETQ. With V trimmed by 4 bases and J by 5 bases, 8 bases remained unmatched. CDR3 amino acids: CASSQTGALNNSPLHF. CDR3 bases: TGCGCCAGCAGCCAGACAGGGGCCCTAAATAATTCACCCCTCCACTTT.

CDR3 loop: CASSALPSGGNGYTF. DNA of the CDR3: TGTGCCAGCAGCGCACTCCCATCAGGGGGCAATGGCTACACCTTC. The chain uses TRBV9 and TRBJ1-2, with 8 bases aligning to TRBD1. This CDR3 region has 15 residues. After removal of 3 bases from V and 6 bases from J, the junction contained 10 bases not matched to a gene. Per the germline V gene, CDR1 is SGDLS and CDR2 is YYNGEE.

The V gene is TRBV7-8, the J gene TRBJ2-7; D is possibly TRBD2 (5 bases). V shed 1 base and J shed 6 bases, with 10 bases lying between them. CDR1 SGHVS and CDR2 FQNEAQ come from the germline V gene. The CDR3 has 13 residues. The CDR3 bases are TGTGCCAGCAGCTTAGATCGCCGGGGCGAGCAGTACTTC. Its translation is CASSLDRRGEQYF.

The chain combines TRBV5-1 with TRBJ2-4; 11 nucleotides agree with TRBD2. V was clipped by 1 base and J by 10 bases; unmatched bases: 10. Germline CDR1 reads SGHRS; CDR2 reads YFSETQ. The CDR3 length is 16 residues. Here the CDR3 DNA reads TGCGCCAGCAGCTTGAGTGGGACTAGCGGCCAAGGTATTCAGTACTTC. Encoded protein: CASSLSGTSGQGIQYF.

The chain has TRBV28 and TRBJ1-2, with 7 bases aligning to TRBD1. The CDR3 sequence is 12 residues long. The germline gives CDR1 MDHEN, CDR2 SYDVKM. With V trimmed by 6 bases and J by 8 bases, 6 bases remained unmatched. The CDR3 DNA follows: TGTGCCAGCAGGAGACAGGGTGGCGGCTACACCTTC. It is translated as CASRRQGGGYTF.

The V call is TRBV6-6, the J call TRBJ1-6; D is ambiguous. Germline CDR1 and CDR2: MNHNY and SVGAGI (reference sequence). Trimming took 7 bases from V and 3 from J, leaving 16 bases between them. CDR3 size: 16 residues. CDR3 residues: CASTPSRTVYNSPLHF. CDR3 coding DNA: TGTGCCAGCACCCCCAGCAGAACAGTCTATAATTCACCCCTCCACTTT.

The chain couples TRBV5-1 to TRBJ2-3, with 7 bases that match TRBD2. Germline CDR1 SGHRS, CDR2 YFSETQ. The junction had 5 bases not matched to a gene; V was cut back by 1 base and J by 3 bases. This CDR3 spans 15 amino acids. CDR3 nucleotides: TGCGCCAGCAGCTTGAGCGGACTAGATACAGATACGCAGTATTTT. Amino acid sequence: CASSLSGLDTDTQYF.

The chain couples TRBV30 to TRBJ1-1; the match to TRBD1 covers 7 bases. V dropped 3 bases and J dropped 4; count of bases not matched to a gene: 8. Germline V gives CDR1 GTSNPN, CDR2 SVGIG (reference sequence). This CDR3 has 14 residues. The CDR3 DNA follows: TGTGCCTGGAGGGGGGGACAGACTCGCACTGAAGCTTTCTTT. Its protein is CAWRGGQTRTEAFF. The full variable domain, with the rest looked up from reference TRBV30 and TRBJ1-1, is SQTIHQWPATLVQPVGSPLSLECTVEGTSNPNLYWYRQAAGRGLQLLFYSVGIGQISSEVPQNLSASRPQDRQFILSSKKLLLSDSGFYLCAWRGGQTRTEAFFGQGTRLTVV.

The gene calls are TRBV5-4 and TRBJ1-2, with D tentatively TRBD1 (6 bases). The germline V gene encodes CDR1 SGHNT and CDR2 YYREEE (reference sequence). The V and J ends lost 7 bases and 3 bases respectively, with 19 bases between them. This CDR3 contains 15 residues. The CDR3 protein is CASFRGGLPDYGYTF. CDR3 in DNA: TGTGCCAGCTTCCGCGGGGGGCTCCCTGACTATGGCTACACCTTC.

The genes are TRBV6-1 and TRBJ2-5; weak D call: TRBD1 (6 bases). Deletions cut 11 bases from V and 2 bases from J, with 18 bases between. The CDR3 spans 14 residues. Germline values: CDR1 MNHNS, CDR2 SASEGT. CDR3 nucleotide sequence: TGTGCCGGGGGCAGGGTTTTGCAGCAAGAGACCCAGTACTTC. Translating it yields CAGGRVLQQETQYF.

This clone was seen only a few times. The CDR3 loop reads CASTRASGNTEAFF. CDR3 bases: TGTGCCAGCACCAGGGCCTCAGGGAATACTGAAGCTTTCTTT. This chain links TRBV2 with TRBJ1-1; TRBD1 is a possible D gene (5 bases). The ends were cut back, 7 bases at V and 5 bases at J, with 17 bases in the middle. CDR3 size: 14 residues. Germline-derived CDR1 and CDR2 are SNHLY and FYNNEI.

J is TRBJ2-7 and V is TRBV23-1; 9 positions match TRBD1. TRBV23-1 is reported as an ORF; its role is uncertain. V dropped 3 bases and J dropped 4; count of bases not matched to a gene: 10. This CDR3 has 16 amino acids. In DNA form, the CDR3 reads TGCGCCAGCAGTCAGCCACCCGACAGGGGGTTTTACGAGCAGTACTTC. It encodes CASSQPPDRGFYEQYF.

The chain combines TRBV7-9 with TRBJ1-5, with D hard to call. Germline values: CDR1 SEHNR, CDR2 FQNEAQ (reference sequence). There are 14 residues in the CDR3. V dropped 5 bases and J dropped 11 bases, with 19 bases sitting between them. This CDR3 is CASSTHYEGMTQHF. CDR3 sequence (DNA): TGTGCCAGCAGCACGCATTATGAGGGAATGACCCAGCATTTT. Drawing the rest from reference TRBV7-9 and TRBJ1-5, the complete variable domain is DTGVSQNPRHKITKRGQNVTFRCDPISEHNRLYWYRQTLGQGPEFLTYFQNEAQLEKSRLLSDRFSAERPKGSFSTLEIQRTEQGDSAMYLCASSTHYEGMTQHFGDGTRLSIL.

V gene TRBV18 combines with J gene TRBJ1-6; 7 bases match TRBD1. Germline CDR1 is KGHSH and CDR2 is LQKENI. The CDR3 spans 15 residues. With V trimmed by 5 bases and J by 6 bases, 7 bases remained unmatched. Here the CDR3 DNA reads TGTGCCAGCTCATCCGGACAGGCGGTTAATTCACCCCTCCACTTT. It yields the protein CASSSGQAVNSPLHF.

The rearrangement uses TRBV19 and TRBJ1-1, with TRBD1 matching 8 bases. CDR1 is LNHDA and CDR2 is SQIVND in the germline V gene (reference sequence). Trimming removed 3 bases from V and 4 bases from J; junction bases left unmatched: 7. This CDR3 spans 15 amino acids. In DNA, the CDR3 is TGTGCCAGTAGTATCCGGACAGGGCGTTCCACTGAAGCTTTCTTT. This encodes CASSIRTGRSTEAFF. The full variable domain, its missing parts supplied by reference TRBV19 and TRBJ1-1, is DGGITQSPKYLFRKEGQNVTLSCEQNLNHDAMYWYRQDPGQGLRLIYYSQIVNDFQKGDIAEGYSVSREKKESFPLTVTSAQKNPTAFYLCASSIRTGRSTEAFFGQGTRLTVV.

The chain carries TRBV6-5 and TRBJ2-7; 8 bases line up with TRBD2. The V and J ends lost 5 bases and 3 bases, in that order; junction bases with no gene match: 3. This CDR3 region has 13 residues. CDR1 and CDR2 (germline): MNHEY, SVGAGI. DNA of the CDR3: TGTGCCAGCAGTCCGCGGGGGGACTACGAGCAGTACTTC. Protein sequence: CASSPRGDYEQYF.

The genes are TRBV7-9 and TRBJ1-1, with a tentative D call TRBD1 (5 bases). Per the germline V gene, CDR1 is SEHNR and CDR2 is FQNEAQ (reference sequence). V shed 3 bases and J shed 6 bases, with 14 bases lying between them. There are 14 residues in the CDR3. The CDR3 DNA sequence: TGTGCCAGCAGCTTGACACAGGTGCGGCCTGAAGCTTTCTTT. Protein sequence: CASSLTQVRPEAFF.

V is TRBV5-1 and J is TRBJ2-7; D unclear. The germline V gene encodes CDR1 SGHRS and CDR2 YFSETQ. CDR3 length: 15 amino acids. The germline V and J ends were trimmed by 1 base and 2 bases, with 13 bases remaining between them. This CDR3 reads CASSLFSSRPYEQYF. In DNA, the CDR3 is TGCGCCAGCAGCTTGTTCAGCTCGCGGCCCTACGAGCAGTACTTC.

The chain recombines TRBV7-3 with TRBJ2-5; the D gene is possibly TRBD1 (5 bases). Germline V CDR1 and CDR2: SGHTA, FQGTGA. Deletions cut 1 base from V and 2 bases from J, with 11 bases between. The CDR3 has 15 residues. This CDR3 reads CASSLMGQPQETQYF. The CDR3 DNA sequence: TGTGCCAGCAGCTTAATGGGGCAGCCTCAAGAGACCCAGTACTTC.

The V call is TRBV4-2, the J call TRBJ2-5, with D perhaps TRBD1 (6 bases). The CDR3 contains 14 residues. Germline V gives CDR1 LGHNA, CDR2 YNFKEQ. V lost 0 bases to trimming and J lost 7 bases, with 12 bases between them. In DNA form, the CDR3 reads TGTGCCAGCAGCCAAGAAAACAGGGTTGTGACCCAGTACTTC. Protein product: CASSQENRVVTQYF.

CDR3 sequence reads: CASGNNRGASNQPQHF. The CDR3 DNA reads TGTGCTAGTGGGAACAACAGGGGAGCCAGCAATCAGCCCCAGCATTTT. The chain uses TRBV12-5 and TRBJ1-5, with TRBD1 matching 7 bases. The CDR3 runs to 16 residues. V was pared by 6 bases and J by 1 base, with 9 bases of the junction left unmatched. The germline CDR1 and CDR2 sequences are LGHNT and FRNRAP.